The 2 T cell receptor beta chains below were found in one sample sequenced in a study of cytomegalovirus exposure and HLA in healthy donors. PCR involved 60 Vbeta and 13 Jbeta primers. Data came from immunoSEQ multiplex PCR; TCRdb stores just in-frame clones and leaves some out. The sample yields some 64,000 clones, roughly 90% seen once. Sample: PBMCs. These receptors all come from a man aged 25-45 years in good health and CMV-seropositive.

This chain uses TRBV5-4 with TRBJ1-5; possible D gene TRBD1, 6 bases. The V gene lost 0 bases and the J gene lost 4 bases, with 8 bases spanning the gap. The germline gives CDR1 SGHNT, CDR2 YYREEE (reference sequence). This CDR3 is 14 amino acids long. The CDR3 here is CASSLAGENQPQHF. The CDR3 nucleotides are TGTGCCAGCAGCTTGGCAGGGGAGAATCAGCCCCAGCATTTT.

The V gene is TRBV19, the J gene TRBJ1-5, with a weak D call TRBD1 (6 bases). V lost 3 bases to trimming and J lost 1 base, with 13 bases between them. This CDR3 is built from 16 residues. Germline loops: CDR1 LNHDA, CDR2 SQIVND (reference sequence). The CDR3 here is CASSMEQGSSNQPQHF. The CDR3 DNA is TGTGCCAGTAGTATGGAGCAGGGGTCGAGCAATCAGCCCCAGCATTTT. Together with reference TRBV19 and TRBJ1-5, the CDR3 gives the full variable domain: DGGITQSPKYLFRKEGQNVTLSCEQNLNHDAMYWYRQDPGQGLRLIYYSQIVNDFQKGDIAEGYSVSREKKESFPLTVTSAQKNPTAFYLCASSMEQGSSNQPQHFGDGTRLSIL.